Below are 19 T cell receptor beta chains sequenced from a single sample in a study of T cells in Graves' hyperthyroidism and ophthalmopathy. Researchers amplified the TCR beta CDR3 regions from RNA transcripts. With the HTBI primer set, the TCR CDR3 went through a first round of RT-PCR. TCRdb reanalysed the multiplex PCR reads using MiXCR and keeps one entry per CDR3 protein. This table has about 570,000 distinct CDR3 sequences, under 60% appearing once. The sample taken for sequencing was peripheral blood or thyroid tissue (not recorded which). The receptor source for this set is an adult woman with Graves' disease, either hyperthyroidism or ophthalmopathy (not recorded which).

This clonotype was recorded many times. V usage is TRBV6-5 and J usage is TRBJ2-6; D might be TRBD1 (5 bases). CDR1 and CDR2 from the germline V gene are MNHEY and SVGAGI. The CDR3 has 14 residues. Trimming left V 2 bases short and J 10 bases short, with 12 bases between. The chain's CDR3 is CASSYETAPNVLTF. As DNA, the CDR3 is TGTGCCAGCAGTTACGAGACAGCGCCGAACGTCCTGACTTTC.

The chain links TRBV2 to TRBJ1-1, with unresolved D. Trimming cost V 2 bases and J 4 bases, with 11 bases left between them. The CDR3 is 14 amino acids. The germline V gene encodes CDR1 SNHLY and CDR2 FYNNEI. For the CDR3, the DNA is TGTGCCAGCAGTGAATCACTCACTGTCACTGAAGCTTTCTTT. Translated: CASSESLTVTEAFF.

This clonotype was seen ten or more times. The rearrangement links TRBV12-3 or TRBV12-4 to TRBJ1-5; D is undetermined. V lost 1 base and J 4 bases, leaving 8 bases between the germline ends. CDR3 length: 14 amino acids. Here the CDR3 reads CASSLVVENQPQHF. DNA of the CDR3: TGTGCCAGCAGTTTAGTGGTGGAGAATCAGCCCCAGCATTTT.

The genes are TRBV19 and TRBJ1-5; no firm D call. The CDR3 has 14 residues. V lost 9 bases and J 5 bases, leaving 17 bases between the germline ends. The V gene's germline CDR1 is LNHDA and CDR2 SQIVND (reference sequence). The CDR3 sequence is CASSPRADYQPQHF. As DNA, the CDR3 is TGTGCCAGCTCACCACGGGCAGACTATCAGCCCCAGCATTTT.

This clonotype was detected many times. The J gene is TRBJ1-2, the V gene TRBV2; D may be TRBD1 (5 bases). CDR3 length: 13 residues. CDR1 SNHLY and CDR2 FYNNEI come from the germline V gene. Between the trimmed V and J ends, which lost 5 bases and 4 bases, there was a span of 11 bases. The CDR3 DNA reads TGTGCCAGCAGTTCCCCTGACAGCTATGGCTACACCTTC. Translation: CASSSPDSYGYTF.

V gene TRBV10-3 combines with J gene TRBJ2-5, with TRBD2 matching 8 bases. The CDR3 covers 15 residues. Trimming removed 4 bases from V and 6 bases from J; junction bases left unmatched: 10. CDR1 and CDR2 (germline): ENHRY, SYGVKD. CDR3 sequence: CAISGTSSARQTQYF. DNA of the CDR3: TGTGCCATCAGTGGGACTAGCAGCGCACGACAGACCCAGTACTTC.

This clonotype was recorded at least ten times. CDR3 region: CASSTGLYGYTF. The CDR3 DNA reads TGTGCCAGCAGTACAGGACTCTATGGCTACACCTTC. The V and J genes are TRBV6-2 or TRBV6-3 and TRBJ1-2, with a weak D call TRBD1 (5 bases). V gave up 5 bases and J gave up 4 bases, with 8 bases separating them. CDR1 is MNHEY and CDR2 is SVGEGT in the germline V gene. CDR3 length: 12 residues.

This clonotype was recorded many times. V is TRBV14 and J is TRBJ1-2, with D perhaps matching TRBD1 (6 bases). V was cut by 3 bases and J by 5 bases, with 13 bases left in between. The CDR3 runs to 14 residues. Germline-derived CDR1 and CDR2 are SGHDN and FVKESK. Here the CDR3 DNA reads TGTGCCAGCAGCCACGTCGGACAGTCATATGGCTACACCTTC. Translated, it gives CASSHVGQSYGYTF.

This clonotype was counted once. This sequence joins TRBV7-3 and TRBJ1-6, with D tentatively TRBD1 (6 bases). Trimming pared 3 bases from V and 8 bases from J, leaving 11 bases between. Germline CDR1 is SGHTA and CDR2 is FQGTGA. The CDR3 is 14 amino acids. In DNA form, the CDR3 reads TGTGCCAGCAGCTTGAATCAGGGGTATTCACCCCTCCACTTT. This codes for CASSLNQGYSPLHF.

This clonotype was counted at least ten times. V and J are TRBV20-1 and TRBJ1-1, with 7 bases aligning to TRBD1. Germline CDR1 DFQATT, CDR2 SNEGSKA (reference sequence). Trimming cost V 6 bases and J 4 bases; bases outside gene matches: 8. The CDR3 consists of 13 residues. The chain's CDR3 is CSASRGWSTEAFF. CDR3 DNA sequence: TGCAGTGCGAGCAGGGGGTGGAGCACTGAAGCTTTCTTT.

In the case of this clonotype: This may stem from a read error, because a much larger clone lies one nucleotide away. V gene TRBV28 combines with J gene TRBJ2-5, with D tentatively TRBD2 (6 bases). The germline V and J ends were trimmed by 3 bases and 7 bases, with 18 bases remaining between them. This CDR3 spans 15 amino acids. CDR1 and CDR2 (germline): MDHEN, SYDVKM. The CDR3 nucleotides read TGTGCCAGCAGTTTCGCCGGTCGGGGGTTAGGGACCCAGTACTTC. It codes for CASSFAGRGLGTQYF.

This clonotype occurred many times. The V and J genes are TRBV2 and TRBJ1-5; D remains unclear. Germline values: CDR1 SNHLY, CDR2 FYNNEI. The ends were cut back, 6 bases at V and 2 bases at J, with 14 bases in the middle. The CDR3 spans 15 residues. The CDR3 bases are TGTGCCAGCAGACAGAGCTGGTCCCGCAATCAGCCCCAGCATTTT. As protein: CASRQSWSRNQPQHF.

The gene calls are TRBV10-3 and TRBJ2-5; D gene ambiguous. Germline V gives CDR1 ENHRY, CDR2 SYGVKD. The V end was cut by 5 bases, the J end by 0 bases, with 13 bases between. This CDR3 region has 15 residues. The CDR3 is CAISFYGVYQETQYF. The CDR3, as DNA: TGTGCCATCAGTTTTTATGGAGTGTACCAAGAGACCCAGTACTTC.

This clonotype was picked up many times. The V gene is TRBV19, the J gene TRBJ2-7, with TRBD2 matching 7 bases. The CDR3 runs 13 residues. V was clipped by 6 bases and J by 3 bases; unmatched bases: 5. Germline V gene sequence: CDR1 LNHDA, CDR2 SQIVND (reference sequence). Written as DNA, the CDR3 is TGTGCCAGTAGAGTAGCGGGTAGCTACGAGCAGTACTTC. The encoded protein is CASRVAGSYEQYF.

This clonotype was seen many times. This chain joins TRBV10-3 and TRBJ2-5; 13 nucleotides match TRBD2. The V and J ends lost 10 bases and 2 bases, in that order; junction bases with no gene match: 10. The CDR3 has 16 amino acids. The V gene's germline CDR1 is ENHRY and CDR2 SYGVKD. The CDR3 loop is CATKGLAGFAQETQYF. CDR3 DNA: TGTGCCACGAAGGGACTAGCGGGATTTGCTCAAGAGACCCAGTACTTC.

Concerning this clonotype itself: The CDR3 carries no conserved terminal phenylalanine or tryptophan, so it likely arises from a read error. It is unclear where the CDR3 begins or ends on the DNA, so no DNA is shown, and the CDR3 is as TCRdb lists it. The chain recombines TRBV11-2 with TRBJ1-3. The CDR3 extends over 9 residues, inclusive of both ends. Germline CDR1 reads SGHAT; CDR2 reads FQNNGV. The CDR3 region is CASSRSRFR.

The table lists this clonotype with many counts. This chain connects TRBV27 to TRBJ1-3; a possible D gene is TRBD1 (5 bases). The CDR3 length is 15 residues. Germline V gene sequence: CDR1 MNHEY, CDR2 SMNVEV (reference sequence). Trimming stripped 5 bases from V and 0 bases from J, with 11 bases between. CDR3 region: CASSPTGYSGNTIYF. The CDR3 DNA is TGTGCCAGCAGTCCCACAGGATACTCTGGAAACACCATATATTTT.

The rearrangement links TRBV6-7 to TRBJ1-2; D is undetermined. TRBV6-7 is treated as an ORF (open reading frame) with a function not yet certain. The V and J ends lost 6 bases and 5 bases respectively, with 25 bases between them. The CDR3 consists of 17 residues. CDR3 DNA: TGTGCCAGCAGCCAACATACTAAGCGACCCCGACTTTATGGCTACACCTTC. Amino acids: CASSQHTKRPRLYGYTF.

V is TRBV2 and J is TRBJ1-5; D possibly corresponds to TRBD1 (6 bases). The CDR3 is made up of 12 amino acids. Germline-derived CDR1 and CDR2 are SNHLY and FYNNEI. The CDR3 sequence is CARRTENQPQHF. The CDR3 DNA is TGTGCTAGACGGACAGAGAATCAGCCCCAGCATTTT.